This TCR beta chain derives from a study of human T cells and chemical hapten exposure. Whole-study context: There were weekly diphenylcyclopropenone doses to the scalp for patients throughout the roughly 24-week study.

The CDR3 is 13 residues long. The V end was cut by 0 bases, the J end by 4 bases, with 8 bases between. Germline CDR1 SGHRS, CDR2 YFSETQ. TCRdb re-analysed the RACE reads in MiXCR, keeping a single row per CDR3 protein. Of 270,000 or so distinct CDR3 sequences listed, almost 8% are singletons. This sample's time point: pre-sensitization, week 0. The treatment was: therapeutic diphenylcyclopropenone sensitization with weekly scalp DPC. Alopecia patients deemed DPC-suitable, aged 18 to 70, excluding pregnancy. In this sample, this clonotype turned up a few times. The chain employs TRBV5-1 and TRBJ2-7, with D hard to call. The sequencing here drew on whole blood, taken in connection with sensitization to the hapten diphenylcyclopropenone (DPC). The source is a man aged 18 to 30 with alopecia areata. Some clones in this sample may be carry-over from other donors' samples. The chain's CDR3 is CASSLEVRYEQYF. CDR3 sequence (DNA): TGCGCCAGCAGCTTGGAGGTGAGGTACGAGCAGTACTTC.